This T cell receptor (beta chain) is drawn from a study of blood T cell repertoires in COVID-19. CDR1 is SEHNR, CDR2 FQNEAQ, per germline (reference sequence). V lost 5 bases to trimming and J lost 9 bases, with 13 bases between them. The CDR3 loop spans 12 amino acids. Clones were sequenced by immunoSEQ multiplex PCR, and TCRdb holds only the in-frame ones, with some missing. Of approximately 100,000 clones listed, around 86% are singletons. Those who participated ranged in age from about 18 to 89 years and resided in approximately 26 US areas. The chain joins TRBV7-9 to TRBJ1-2; possible D gene TRBD1, 5 bases. Sequencing was done on a sample of PBMCs or T cells enriched from blood (not recorded which). The TCR originated in a woman in her forties or fifties who had recovered from COVID-19. CDR3 bases: TGTGCCAGCAGCCCGTCGACAGCTAGCTACACCTTC. It yields the protein CASSPSTASYTF.